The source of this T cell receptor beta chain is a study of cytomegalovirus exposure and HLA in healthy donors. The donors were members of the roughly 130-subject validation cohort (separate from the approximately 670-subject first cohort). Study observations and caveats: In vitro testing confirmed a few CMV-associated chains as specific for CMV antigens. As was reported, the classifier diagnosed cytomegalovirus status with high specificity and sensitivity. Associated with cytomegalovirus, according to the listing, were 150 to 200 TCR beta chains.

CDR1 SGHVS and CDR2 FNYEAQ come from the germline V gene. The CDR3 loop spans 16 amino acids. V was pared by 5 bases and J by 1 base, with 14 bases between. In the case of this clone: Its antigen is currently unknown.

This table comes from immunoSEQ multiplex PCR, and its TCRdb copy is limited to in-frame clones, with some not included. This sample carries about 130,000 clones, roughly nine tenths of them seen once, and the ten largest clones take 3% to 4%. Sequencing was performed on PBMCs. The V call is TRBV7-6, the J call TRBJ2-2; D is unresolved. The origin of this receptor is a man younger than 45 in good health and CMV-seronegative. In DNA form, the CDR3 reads TGTGCCAGCAGCCGCACTTGGGCAGGGAACACCGGGGAGCTGTTTTTT. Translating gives CASSRTWAGNTGELFF.